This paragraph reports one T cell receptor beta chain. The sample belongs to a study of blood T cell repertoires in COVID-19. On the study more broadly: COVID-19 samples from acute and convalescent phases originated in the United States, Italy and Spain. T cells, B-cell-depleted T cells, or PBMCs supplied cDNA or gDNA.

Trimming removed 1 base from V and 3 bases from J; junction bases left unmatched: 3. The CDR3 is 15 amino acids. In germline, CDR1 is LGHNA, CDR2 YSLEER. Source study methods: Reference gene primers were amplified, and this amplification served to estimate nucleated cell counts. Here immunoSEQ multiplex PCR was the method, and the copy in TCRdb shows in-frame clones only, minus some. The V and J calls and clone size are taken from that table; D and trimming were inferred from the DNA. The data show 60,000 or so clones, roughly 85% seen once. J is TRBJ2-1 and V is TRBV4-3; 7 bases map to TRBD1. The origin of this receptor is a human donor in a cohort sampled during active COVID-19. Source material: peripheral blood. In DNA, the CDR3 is TGCGCCAGCAGCCAAGTTACAGGGGACTACAATGAGCAGTTCTTC. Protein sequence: CASSQVTGDYNEQFF.